Below are 12 T cell receptor beta chains sequenced from a single sample in a study of CD8 T cells in ankylosing spondylitis. One entry per CDR3 protein, called by TCRdb with MiXCR from the 5' RACE reads. This sample has just over 300,000 distinct CDR3 sequences, with less than 25% found just once. The sample consisted of blood, either unsorted or a sorted T cell fraction (not recorded which). These receptors were taken from a female donor with ankylosing spondylitis or in good health (not recorded which).

This clonotype was seen more than once but under ten times. V gene TRBV9 combines with J gene TRBJ2-3; 8 bases align to TRBD2. Per the germline V gene, CDR1 is SGDLS and CDR2 is YYNGEE. J gave up 0 bases and V 0 bases, and 3 bases lay outside the gene matches. This CDR3 contains 16 residues. CDR3 bases: TGTGCCAGCAGCGTAGCTCTAGCGGGCAGCACAGATACGCAGTATTTT. It yields the protein CASSVALAGSTDTQYF.

The CDR3 DNA reads TGTGCCAGCAGCTTCCAAGGGGTCGGAGATACGCAGTATTTT. Its protein product is CASSFQGVGDTQYF. The rearrangement links TRBV5-6 to TRBJ2-3; tentative D call: TRBD1 (5 bases). V lost 2 bases and J lost 5, with 12 bases in between. The germline V gene has CDR1 SGHDT and CDR2 YYEEEE. The CDR3 length is 14 residues.

This clonotype was observed a handful of times. V usage is TRBV7-2 and J usage is TRBJ2-5; TRBD2 matches at 7 bases. This CDR3 contains 16 residues. Germline CDR1 SGHTA, CDR2 FQGNSA. V shed 4 bases and J 5 bases; nucleotides not matched to a gene: 13. CDR3 DNA: TGTGCCAGCAGCTCCTATAAAGCGGGATCAAGGGAGACCCAGTACTTC. Its translation is CASSSYKAGSRETQYF.

The chain carries TRBV7-9 and TRBJ2-7; D assignment may be TRBD1 or TRBD2 (5 bases each). V was trimmed by 5 bases and J by 9 bases, leaving 11 bases between them. Germline CDR1 SEHNR, CDR2 FQNEAQ (reference sequence). The length of the CDR3 is 11 residues. The CDR3 sequence: CASSLAGGQYF. The DNA for the CDR3 is TGTGCCAGCAGCCTGGCTGGGGGGCAGTACTTC.

This sequence joins TRBV20-1 and TRBJ2-3, with D unclear. CDR3 size: 12 residues. V lost 3 bases to trimming and J lost 2 bases, with 6 bases between them. CDR1 is DFQATT, CDR2 SNEGSKA, per germline (reference sequence). The CDR3 DNA reads TGCAGTGCTAGGTTCTCCACAGATACGCAGTATTTT. Protein: CSARFSTDTQYF.

This clonotype came up many times. The chain links TRBV9 to TRBJ2-1, with 10 positions matching TRBD2. V lost 0 bases and J lost 6; bases outside the gene matches: 3. Germline CDR1 and CDR2: SGDLS and YYNGEE. The CDR3 length is 15 residues. CDR3 DNA sequence: TGTGCCAGCAGCGTAGGCAGCGGGAGGGCCAATGAGCAGTTCTTC. Protein: CASSVGSGRANEQFF.

This clonotype was observed a few times. As DNA, the CDR3 is TGTGCCAGCAGCCAGGAGGCTAGCGGAGCCTACAATGAGCAGTTCTTC. Its translation is CASSQEASGAYNEQFF. The chain combines TRBV11-2 with TRBJ2-1; the match to TRBD2 covers 7 bases. The CDR3 runs 16 residues. J gave up 2 bases and V 5 bases, and 9 bases lay outside the gene matches. The germline CDR1 and CDR2 sequences are SGHAT and FQNNGV.

At least ten counts were recorded for this clonotype. This chain uses TRBV20-1 with TRBJ2-5, with D unresolved. Germline V CDR1 and CDR2: DFQATT, SNEGSKA (reference sequence). Trimming removed 5 bases from V and 0 bases from J, with 10 bases in between. The CDR3 consists of 13 residues. CDR3 amino acids: CSAGTRYQETQYF. The CDR3 region has the DNA TGCAGTGCTGGAACTCGGTACCAAGAGACCCAGTACTTC.

This clonotype was observed many times. V and J are TRBV10-2 and TRBJ2-1; D is unresolved. The germline V gene has CDR1 WSHSY and CDR2 SAAADI. V was pared by 10 bases and J by 7 bases, with 14 bases between. CDR3 length: 12 residues. The CDR3 nucleotides read TGCGCCACCTTCGGGCCCAATAATGAGCAGTTCTTC. It encodes CATFGPNNEQFF.

The chain uses TRBV29-1 and TRBJ2-3; perhaps TRBD2 as D (5 bases). CDR3 length: 11 residues. CDR1 SQVTM and CDR2 ANQGSEA come from the germline V gene. The CDR3 sequence: CSAQEADTQYF. In DNA form, the CDR3 reads TGCAGTGCCCAGGAGGCAGATACGCAGTATTTT.

The CDR3 sequence: CSARRVRERGEQYF. Written as DNA, the CDR3 is TGCAGTGCTAGAAGGGTAAGGGAGCGTGGCGAGCAGTACTTC. V and J are TRBV20-1 and TRBJ2-7; TRBD2 might be the D (5 bases). Deletions cut 2 bases from V and 6 bases from J, with 17 bases between. The CDR3 is 14 residues long. Germline CDR1 reads DFQATT; CDR2 reads SNEGSKA (reference sequence).

This rearrangement joins TRBV20-1 to TRBJ2-7; 11 nucleotides match TRBD2. Germline V lookup: CDR1 DFQATT, CDR2 SNEGSKA (reference sequence). The CDR3 has 16 residues. V shed 0 bases and J 2 bases; nucleotides not matched to a gene: 6. The CDR3 DNA reads TGCAGTGCTAGAGATTGGCTAGCGGGAGGAGCCTACGAGCAGTACTTC. Translated, it gives CSARDWLAGGAYEQYF.